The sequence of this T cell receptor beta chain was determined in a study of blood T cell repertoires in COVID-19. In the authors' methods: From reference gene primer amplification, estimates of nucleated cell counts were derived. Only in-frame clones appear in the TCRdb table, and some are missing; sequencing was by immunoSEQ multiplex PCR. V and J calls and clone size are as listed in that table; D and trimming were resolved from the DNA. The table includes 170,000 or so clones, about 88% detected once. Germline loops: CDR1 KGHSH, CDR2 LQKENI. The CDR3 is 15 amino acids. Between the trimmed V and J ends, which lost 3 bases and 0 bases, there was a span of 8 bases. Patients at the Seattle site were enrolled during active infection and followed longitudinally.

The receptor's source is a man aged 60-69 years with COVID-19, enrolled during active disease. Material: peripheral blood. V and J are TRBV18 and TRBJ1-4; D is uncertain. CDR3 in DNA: TGTGCCAGCTCACCCTTTTTTGCAACTAATGAAAAACTGTTTTTT. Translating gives CASSPFFATNEKLFF.